The subject of this entry is one TCR beta chain. Its antigen target is currently unknown. Per-base quality was not reported, and no clone a single base away is much larger than it. What the treatment or condition label conveys for this sample: live attenuated yellow fever vaccine strain. At each blood-draw timepoint, two biological replicates of bulk PBMCs were collected. A standard Ficoll-Paque protocol was used to isolate PBMCs from peripheral blood. RNA was extracted with TriZol from bulk PBMCs, CD4 and CD8 fractions, and dextramer-positive and dextramer-negative fractions. Synthesis of TCR cDNA relied on 5'RACE template switching, a step that introduced a universal primer site along with unique molecular identifiers. Priming for cDNA synthesis came from both the TCR alpha and TCR beta constant segments. Library amplification involved two PCR steps, and the second step added sample barcodes and sequencing adapters. Sequencing of libraries was performed on Illumina HiSeq 2500 (2x100 bp) or NovaSeq (2x150 bp). On the authors' methods: Reads were demultiplexed and collapsed into UMI consensus sequences with MIGEC, and V(D)J alignment was performed with MiXCR. Using edgeR on replicate PBMC samples, clonotypes were called vaccine-responding if FDR was below 0.01 and the log2 fold change was above 5 up to day 15. CD4 or CD8 identity was assigned to each bulk clonotype according to whether the clonotype was present at higher abundance in the sequenced CD4 repertoire or the sequenced CD8 repertoire. The raw public data were reprocessed by TCRdb itself: fastp quality trimming at Q25, MiXCR clonotype calling, in-frame beta chains only. Merged by CDR3 protein, the rows form single entries marked with the most common genes and DNA. For this entry, the V and J calls and clone size follow TCRdb and not the study's own pipeline. The sample table lists around 590,000 distinct CDR3 sequences, roughly 12% of them with a count of one. Approximately 15% of the sample goes to the ten largest clones.

The source of the sample is a study of T cells after yellow fever vaccination (dated by TCRdb to between 2018 and 2021). Study-level background: Libraries from fractions with low cell numbers were prepared with the SMART-Seq v4 Ultra Low Input RNA kit. The cohort comprised two healthy male donors, one aged 18 to 30 and one aged 30 to 40 years. Blood samples were taken at several timepoints before and after primary and secondary immunization, and bulk PBMC replicates and cell subsets were isolated. To follow T-cell clones before and after both primary and booster YFV17D yellow fever vaccination, bulk TCR alpha and beta repertoires underwent longitudinal sequencing.

The germline V gene (reference sequence) specifies SGHNT as CDR1 and YYREEE as CDR2. At the junction V is shortened by 4 bases and J by 4 bases, with 11 bases in between. From cysteine to phenylalanine, the CDR3 is 13 amino acids long. The retained sequence is limited to the CDR3, 39 bases, with the frame set at the first base. General findings and caveats noted by the study authors: Because abundant contaminating clonotypes from the bulk population could be contained in FACS-sorted repertoires, computational filtering was required. A small fraction of clonotypes showed up in both the CD4 and CD8 compartments, probably as a result of convergent recombination. The study included only a couple of donors, which limits how far the findings can be generalized. Compared with the primary T-cell response, the secondary T-cell response was weaker but faster, peaking on day 5 rather than day 15. After the booster, most clones that had expanded after primary vaccination were detected again (nearly 97% of CD4 and around nine tenths of CD8), suggesting broad maintenance of memory.

The rearranged chain carries TRBV5-4 and TRBJ1-1, with no D gene named confidently. This TCR derives from a man aged 30-40 years who received the YFV17D yellow fever vaccine. This material consisted of PBMCs, taken on the day of the yellow fever booster vaccination. The nucleotide sequence is given as TGTGCCAGCAGCACCGAGGGAGGCACTGAAGCTTTCTTT. This is translated as CASSTEGGTEAFF.